The source of this T cell receptor beta chain is a study of vaccination and CD4 T cells after COVID-19. With respect to this clonotype: The antigen remains undetermined.

Germline CDR1 is LNHNV and CDR2 is YYDKDF (reference sequence). With 1 base clipped from V and 5 bases from J, the junction kept 1 base outside the gene matches. The CDR3 contains 13 residues. Treatment indicated: roughly 11-day PBMC culture with coronavirus spike peptide pools or control peptides (ViraFEST assay). Researchers used the Oncomine TCR Beta short-read assay to sequence DNA from cultured CD4+ T cells. In TCRdb, the PCR reads were re-called with MiXCR into one record per CDR3 protein. The data contain 13,000 to 15,000 distinct CDR3 sequences, 40% to 65% of them seen just once; the ten biggest clones take up about 10%.

The receptor was derived from a human donor who had recovered from COVID-19. What was sequenced was CD4+ T cells from blood, cultured in vitro. The chain is built from TRBV15 and TRBJ1-2; 7 bases align to TRBD1. The CDR3 sequence is CATSRGGQYGYTF. In DNA form, the CDR3 reads TGTGCCACCAGCAGAGGGGGACAGTATGGCTACACCTTC.